Presented here are 5 T cell receptor beta chains from one specimen sequenced in a study of early T cells in non-severe SARS-CoV-2 infection. A single record per CDR3 protein comes from TCRdb applying MiXCR to the 5' RACE reads. The sample has approximately 32,000 distinct CDR3 sequences, around 6% seen once; the top ten hold 7% to 9.5%. Sample: whole blood. These receptors were obtained from an adult who was a healthcare worker with PCR-confirmed SARS-CoV-2 infection or an uninfected control (not recorded which).

This clonotype has ten or more counts. The V and J genes are TRBV30 and TRBJ2-1, with D hard to call. The CDR3 covers 11 residues. CDR1 is GTSNPN, CDR2 SVGIG, per germline (reference sequence). V lost 3 bases, J lost 6 bases, and 6 bases lay in between. CDR3 coding DNA: TGTGCCTGGAGCCATATCAATGAGCAGTTCTTC. Amino acid sequence: CAWSHINEQFF.

This clonotype came up many times. The V and J genes are TRBV12-3 or TRBV12-4 and TRBJ1-2; D gene unclear. The CDR3 sequence is 13 residues long. V lost 9 bases and J 3 bases, leaving 14 bases between the germline ends. In nucleotides, the CDR3 is TGTGCCAGTGCCCTCACCGCTTACTATGGCTACACCTTC. Protein product: CASALTAYYGYTF.

Many counts were recorded for this clonotype. The chain is built from TRBV7-6 and TRBJ1-5; a possible D gene is TRBD1 (6 bases). With 8 bases removed from V and 0 bases from J, the gap between germline ends came to 8 bases. This CDR3 contains 13 residues. Germline V lookup: CDR1 SGHVS, CDR2 FNYEAQ. CDR3 sequence (DNA): TGTGCCAGCGGACAGTATAGCAATCAGCCCCAGCATTTT. Translated, it gives CASGQYSNQPQHF.

This clonotype was detected ten times or more. The rearrangement joins TRBV20-1 to TRBJ1-6, with D possibly matching TRBD1 (6 bases). Germline CDR1 and CDR2: DFQATT and SNEGSKA (reference sequence). Trimming took 4 bases from V and 6 from J, leaving 16 bases between them. This CDR3 has 15 amino acids. CDR3 region: CSAIGQDSVNSPLHF. In nucleotides, the CDR3 is TGCAGTGCTATTGGGCAGGACAGCGTTAATTCACCCCTCCACTTT.

The V and J genes are TRBV29-1 and TRBJ1-2, with a tentative D call TRBD1 (5 bases). The ends were cut back, 5 bases at V and 3 bases at J, with 10 bases in the middle. CDR1 and CDR2 (germline): SQVTM, ANQGSEA. The CDR3 is 12 residues long. This CDR3 reads CSVTGTDYGYTF. Here the CDR3 DNA reads TGCAGCGTTACCGGGACGGACTATGGCTACACCTTC.